The text below deals with one T cell receptor beta chain. Its specific antigen is unknown. Base qualities were left out, and no much larger clone turns up one base away. Preparation of the library involved PCR. DNA from cultured CD4+ T cells was subjected to TCR sequencing with the Oncomine TCR Beta short-read assay at the Johns Hopkins FTIC core. The QIAamp micro DNA kit was used to extract genomic DNA from the cultured CD4+ T cells. The Oncomine TCR Beta libraries from cultured CD4+ T cells were pooled using unique dual indexes and then sequenced on an Illumina iSeq 100. Processing in the source paper ran as follows. Non-productive sequences were filtered out, and CDR3s that did not start with C, did not end with F or W, or were shorter than 7 amino acids were discarded. Antigen-specific clonotypes were identified with the MANAFEST web application by comparing peptide-stimulated wells with reference and other culture wells. For a clone to be called positive, the clone needed an FDR below 0.05, an odds ratio above 5, and a productive frequency above 0.1% in at least two of three replicate wells. Clonotypes that were significantly expanded in both SARS-CoV-2 spike wells and at least one common cold coronavirus spike condition were defined as cross-reactive. Similarity between CDR3 sequences was evaluated in R version 3.6.1 using Levenshtein distances (stringdist) and unrooted phylogenetic trees (ape). TCRdb itself trimmed the public reads at Q25 with fastp, ran MiXCR and retained productive beta chains. CDR3 protein sequences are deduplicated, and each keeps its most common genes and DNA. These V and J calls derive from TCRdb rather than the authors' analysis. The sample includes around 20,000 distinct CDR3 sequences, with under 65% observed a single time. The top ten constitute 13% of the sample.

The CDR3 spans 14 residues, from the cysteine through the phenylalanine. Of the read, only the CDR3 DNA is kept; its 42 bases are in frame from base 1. The treatment or condition label of this sample denotes: approximately 9-day PBMC culture with coronavirus spike peptide pools or control peptides (ViraFEST assay). To expand antigen-specific T cells with peptide pools and then pick out the expanded clonotypes through TCR sequencing, the study relied on the ViraFEST assay. Healthy vaccine recipients had no prior SARS-CoV-2 infection, confirmed by negative nucleocapsid antibody tests before and after vaccination. Each well held more than 1.5 million PBMCs cultured in IMDM containing about 5% human AB serum and about 10 IU/ml IL-2, with about 9.4 ug/ml peptide pools added. Half of the culture medium was replaced with fresh IL-2-containing medium on days 3 and 7. CD4+ T cells were isolated after about nine days of culture through negative selection using the EasySep CD4+ T cell isolation kit. PBMCs were separated from whole blood using Ficoll-Paque Plus gradient centrifugation and then either used fresh or cryopreserved at -140C. Each culture condition was generally run in triplicate wells.

These data come from a study of vaccination and CD4 T cells after COVID-19 (dated by TCRdb to between 2021 and 2022). Looking at the study overall: Six males and four females were included in the convalescent cohort, with two Hispanic individuals, seven Caucasians, two Asians and one multiracial person represented. Control cultures received a CEFX viral epitope pool as the positive control, an HIV-1 Nef peptide pool as the negative control, or no peptide. The time from the second vaccine dose to post-vaccine blood sampling had a median of roughly 79 days and ranged from about 14 to 250 days. Post-COVID blood samples were collected from convalescent patients a median of roughly 100 days after diagnosis, with a range of about 30 to 170 days. Overlapping spike peptide pools from SARS-CoV-2 and from the common cold coronaviruses HCoV-NL63, HCoV-OC43 and HCoV-229E were used as culture stimuli. The spike-specific CD4+ TCR repertoire was compared before and after mRNA vaccination in fewer than eleven COVID-19 convalescent patients and a handful of infection-naive healthy vaccine recipients. Each participant got two doses of either the Pfizer-BioNTech BNT162b2 vaccine (n=8) or the Moderna mRNA-1273 vaccine (n=2).

Points the paper makes about the study in general: Of the vaccine-specific clones found in convalescent patients, nearly all (304 of 307) were mono-reactive for SARS-CoV-2 spike instead of being cross-reactive with common cold coronaviruses. An increase in the median number of SARS-CoV-2-reactive clonotypes from 20 to 25 after infection to approximately 41 after vaccination was observed, but the change was not found to be significant. Only a relatively small number of convalescent patients were included in the study, and early timepoints following natural infection were not analyzed. Among convalescent patients, a median about 86% of the SARS-CoV-2-reactive clones seen after vaccination appeared only after vaccination, which suggests priming specific to the vaccine.

This specimen was CD4+ T cells from blood, cultured in vitro, taken after SARS-CoV-2 vaccination. The receptor's source is a human donor who received a COVID-19 vaccine. The chain couples TRBV21-1 to TRBJ2-7. TRBV21-1 is termed a pseudogene. The CDR3 region reads CASSERTKPYEQYF. DNA sequence: TGTGCCAGCAGCGAACGGACGAAACCCTACGAGCAGTACTTC.